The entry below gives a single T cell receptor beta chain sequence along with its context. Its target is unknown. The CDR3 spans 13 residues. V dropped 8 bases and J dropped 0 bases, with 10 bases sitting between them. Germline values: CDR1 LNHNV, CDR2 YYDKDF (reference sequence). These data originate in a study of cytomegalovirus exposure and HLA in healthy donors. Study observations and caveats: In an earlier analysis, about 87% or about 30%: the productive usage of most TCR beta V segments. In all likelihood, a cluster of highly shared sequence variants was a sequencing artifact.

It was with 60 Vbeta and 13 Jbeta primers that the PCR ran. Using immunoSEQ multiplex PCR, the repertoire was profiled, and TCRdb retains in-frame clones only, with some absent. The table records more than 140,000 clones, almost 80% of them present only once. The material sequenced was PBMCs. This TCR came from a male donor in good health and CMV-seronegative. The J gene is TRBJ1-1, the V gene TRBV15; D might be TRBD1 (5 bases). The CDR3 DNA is TGTGCCACCGGCGACAGCATGAACACTGAAGCTTTCTTT. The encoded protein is CATGDSMNTEAFF.